These T cell receptor beta chains were read from a single sample in a study of cytomegalovirus exposure and HLA in healthy donors. Clones were read by immunoSEQ multiplex PCR, and TCRdb kept only the in-frame ones, dropping some. The table includes about 130,000 clones, 60% to 80% detected once. Sequences were obtained from PBMCs. All receptors come from a woman between 50 and 59 years old in good health and CMV-seronegative. Both conserved end residues are part of each CDR3. The D gene is left open where the match is weak. Clone size is shown for a subset of rows, as once, few, many or a class of expanded clone.

15	TRBJ1-1	TRBV5-6	.	.	TGTGCCAGCAGCTTGGATCCGGGGGGGGAAACTGAAGCTTTCTTT	CASSLDPGGETEAFF
16	TRBJ2-7	TRBV7-8	TRBD2	.	TGTGCCAGCAGCGCGGGACTAAATACGAACTCCTACGAGCAGTACTTC	CASSAGLNTNSYEQYF
13	TRBJ1-3	TRBV19	.	.	TGTGCCAGTAGTTCGGCGGGAGGAAACACCATATATTTT	CASSSAGGNTIYF
12	TRBJ1-5	TRBV5-6	.	.	TGTGCCAGCAGTTCAGGATACCAGCCCCAGCATTTT	CASSSGYQPQHF
12	TRBJ2-1	TRBV5-1	.	.	TGCGCCAGCAGCGAGCAGGACAATGAGCAGTTCTTC	CASSEQDNEQFF
17	TRBJ2-1	TRBV5-4	TRBD1	.	TGTGCCAGCAGCTTGGGGACCGGGACAGGGGGGAGGAATGAGCAGTTCTTC	CASSLGTGTGGRNEQFF
15	TRBJ2-6	TRBV7-2	TRBD2	.	TGTGCCAGCAGCTTAGGGGGGGGTGGGGCCAACGTCCTGACTTTC	CASSLGGGGANVLTF
14	TRBJ2-6	TRBV5-6	.	.	TGTGCCAGCAGCTCCGGAGGTGGGGCCAACGTCCTGACTTTC	CASSSGGGANVLTF
12	TRBJ2-7	TRBV4-2	.	few	TGTGCCAGCAGTATCAGCTCCTACGAGCAGTACTTC	CASSISSYEQYF
15	TRBJ2-1	TRBV27	TRBD2	.	TGTGCCAGCAGCCCTTTCACTAGCGGGCGCGATGAGCAGTTCTTC	CASSPFTSGRDEQFF
13	TRBJ1-5	TRBV30	TRBD1	.	TGTGCCTGGGGGACAGGGTCAGGGCAGCCCCAGCATTTT	CAWGTGSGQPQHF
16	TRBJ2-2	TRBV9	.	once	TGTGCCAGCAGCGCGGAACTACGGGCGAACACCGGGGAGCTGTTTTTT	CASSAELRANTGELFF
13	TRBJ2-7	TRBV7-9	.	.	TGTGCCAGCAGCCCCAGGGAATCCTACGAGCAGTACTTC	CASSPRESYEQYF
14	TRBJ2-2	TRBV5-1	.	.	TGCGCCAGCACCCTAGCTCTGAACACCGGGGAGCTGTTTTTT	CASTLALNTGELFF
11	TRBJ1-2	TRBV2	.	.	TGTGCCAGCACGGATGAAGCGGGCTACACCTTC	CASTDEAGYTF
14	TRBJ2-2	TRBV19	.	once	TGTGCCAGTGGCGCACAGGTGAACACCGGGGAGCTGTTTTTT	CASGAQVNTGELFF
18	TRBJ2-2	TRBV5-1	.	few	TGCGCCAGCAGTTGGTTTGGGATAGACAGCTCGAACACCGGGGAGCTGTTTTTT	CASSWFGIDSSNTGELFF
13	TRBJ1-1	TRBV30	.	.	TGTGCCTGGACAGGCTTTGGCAACACTGAAGCTTTCTTT	CAWTGFGNTEAFF
14	TRBJ2-3	TRBV7-3	TRBD2	.	TGTGCCAGCAGCTTACCCGGGACTAGCGCTACGCAGTATTTT	CASSLPGTSATQYF
17	TRBJ2-3	TRBV2	TRBD1	medium-sized	TGTGCCAAGGGACAGTCCCGGACGACTTTCCCCCCAGATACGCAGTATTTT	CAKGQSRTTFPPDTQYF
17	TRBJ2-3	TRBV6-1	.	.	TGTGCCAGCAGTGACCGCTATCAGGGTTCGGGCACAGATACGCAGTATTTT	CASSDRYQGSGTDTQYF
14	TRBJ2-1	TRBV15	TRBD2	.	TGTGCCACCAGCAGAGAACTAGCGGATTCTGAGCAGTTCTTC	CATSRELADSEQFF
14	TRBJ1-2	TRBV7-3	.	.	TGTGCCAGCAGCCCCTACGGACTGGACTATGGCTACACCTTC	CASSPYGLDYGYTF
15	TRBJ2-7	TRBV6-5	.	.	TGTGCCAGCAGTTACGCAGGGCTCGGCTCCTACGAGCAGTACTTC	CASSYAGLGSYEQYF
18	TRBJ2-5	TRBV9	TRBD2	once	TGTGCCAGCAGCGTAGATGTGACGGGGGGAGGGCCAGGAGAGACCCAGTACTTC	CASSVDVTGGGPGETQYF
16	TRBJ2-7	TRBV6-5	TRBD1	.	TGTGCCAGCAGTTACCTGGGGACAGCCTGGGCCTACGAGCAGTACTTC	CASSYLGTAWAYEQYF
15	TRBJ2-3	TRBV7-9	TRBD2	.	TGTGCCAGCAGCTTAGTTCAGGGAGGGACAGATACGCAGTATTTT	CASSLVQGGTDTQYF
16	TRBJ2-3	TRBV5-1	.	.	TGCGCCAGCAGCTTGGTTCAGGGTACAAGGAAGAATACGCAGTATTTT	CASSLVQGTRKNTQYF
15	TRBJ2-1	TRBV9	.	.	TGTGCCAGCAGTGCTTATCCAAGTGGGCTACGTGAGCAGTTCTTC	CASSAYPSGLREQFF
17	TRBJ1-6	TRBV13	TRBD1	once	TGTGCCAGCAGCGATATAGGGGACAGGGGGCGGAATTCACCCCTCCACTTT	CASSDIGDRGRNSPLHF
18	TRBJ2-3	TRBV28	.	.	TGTGCCAGCAGTTTATCGGCTTGGGACAAGAGACCCACAGATACGCAGTATTTT	CASSLSAWDKRPTDTQYF
14	TRBJ2-7	TRBV7-9	.	.	TGTGCCAGCAGCTTAGGTGGGGCATATGGAGAGCAGTACTTC	CASSLGGAYGEQYF
13	TRBJ1-1	TRBV15	.	.	TGTGCCACCAGCAGGCGAAGGGGCACTGAAGCTTTCTTT	CATSRRRGTEAFF
14	TRBJ2-1	TRBV6-5	TRBD2	.	TGTGCCAGCAGTTACCGGGACTACTACAATGAGCAGTTCTTC	CASSYRDYYNEQFF
15	TRBJ2-3	TRBV27	.	.	TGTGCCAGCAGCCTAGACAGGGACTTCACAGATACGCAGTATTTT	CASSLDRDFTDTQYF
14	TRBJ2-5	TRBV29-1	TRBD2	.	TGCAGCGTTGCCAGTAGCGGGGTGCTGGAGACCCAGTACTTC	CSVASSGVLETQYF
14	TRBJ1-1	TRBV4-1	.	.	TGCGCCAGCAGCCAAAGAACAGGGAACACTGAAGCTTTCTTT	CASSQRTGNTEAFF
14	TRBJ2-7	TRBV25-1	TRBD1	.	TGTGCCAGCAGTAGTCCAGGGGGCGGCTACGAGCAGTACTTC	CASSSPGGGYEQYF
17	TRBJ2-5	TRBV19	TRBD2	.	TGTGCCAGTAAAGGGCGAGGGCTAGCGGGGGACCAAGAGACCCAGTACTTC	CASKGRGLAGDQETQYF
16	TRBJ2-3	TRBV12-1	.	.	TGTGCCAGCAGCTTTCGGTTGAGACAGGGTCCAGATACGCAGTATTTT	CASSFRLRQGPDTQYF
14	TRBJ2-5	TRBV28	.	.	TGTGCCAGCAGCAGAGAACAGGGCTGGGAGACCCAGTACTTC	CASSREQGWETQYF
13	TRBJ2-5	TRBV27	.	.	TGTGCCAGCAGTTTATCGGGCATAGAGACCCAGTACTTC	CASSLSGIETQYF
17	TRBJ2-1	TRBV5-4	TRBD2	few	TGTGCCAGCAGCTTGTCAGCGGGAGCAGAGTCATACAATGAGCAGTTCTTC	CASSLSAGAESYNEQFF
16	TRBJ2-1	TRBV9	TRBD2	few	TGTGCCAGCAGCGTACTGAGCGGGAGGGCCTACAATGAGCAGTTCTTC	CASSVLSGRAYNEQFF
15	TRBJ1-1	TRBV5-1	.	once	TGCGCCAGCAGCACCAGCGGGGGGAAGAACACTGAAGCTTTCTTT	CASSTSGGKNTEAFF
16	TRBJ1-5	TRBV7-6	.	.	TGTGCCAGCAGCTTAGCCGCGGGCCTGGGACTACAGCCCCAGCATTTT	CASSLAAGLGLQPQHF
14	TRBJ2-3	TRBV29-1	TRBD2	few	TGCAGCGCCAAACTAGCGGACTACACAGATACGCAGTATTTT	CSAKLADYTDTQYF
16	TRBJ1-2	TRBV29-1	TRBD1	.	TGCAGCGTTTGGGCCGGACAGGGGACGTTACTCAATGGCTACACCTTC	CSVWAGQGTLLNGYTF
16	TRBJ2-3	TRBV2	TRBD2	.	TGTGCCAGCAGCTCACCACCGGGACTATCCCCAGATACGCAGTATTTT	CASSSPPGLSPDTQYF
14	TRBJ2-2	TRBV30	TRBD2	.	TGTGCCTGCATTGGCGTGGGGGGGACCGGGGAGCTGTTTTTT	CACIGVGGTGELFF
12	TRBJ2-1	TRBV28	TRBD2	.	TGTGCCAGCAGAACCCTAGCGGGCAGGCAGTTCTTC	CASRTLAGRQFF
16	TRBJ2-2	TRBV7-8	TRBD2	once	TGTGCCAGCAGCTTAGAATTAACTAGCGGGAGGGGGGAGCTGTTTTTT	CASSLELTSGRGELFF
13	TRBJ2-1	TRBV7-3	TRBD2	.	TGTGCCAGCACCGGAGCGGGAGAAAATGAGCAGTTCTTC	CASTGAGENEQFF
13	TRBJ2-5	TRBV6-1	.	.	TGTGCCAGCAGTGAGGGACATAAAGAGACCCAGTACTTC	CASSEGHKETQYF
14	TRBJ2-7	TRBV6-6	TRBD1	.	TGTGCCAGCAGTACGGACAGGGGGTCCTACGAGCAGTACTTC	CASSTDRGSYEQYF
13	TRBJ1-1	TRBV5-4	.	.	TGTGCCAGCAGCCAGGTGGAGAACACTGAAGCTTTCTTT	CASSQVENTEAFF
14	TRBJ2-5	TRBV6-6	.	once	TGTGCCAGCAGTTACAGAGACTCGGGAGAGACCCAGTACTTC	CASSYRDSGETQYF
14	TRBJ2-5	TRBV15	TRBD1	.	TGTGCCACTGGGTCCGGGACAGGGAAGGAGACCCAGTACTTC	CATGSGTGKETQYF
13	TRBJ1-1	TRBV7-3	.	.	TGTGCCAGCAGCTTCAATCGAGGTACTGAAGCTTTCTTT	CASSFNRGTEAFF
17	TRBJ1-4	TRBV7-9	.	few	TGTTCCAGCAGCTTACCCCCGGGCCGTGGGGCTGGTGAAAAACTGTTTTTT	CSSSLPPGRGAGEKLFF